This T cell receptor beta chain derives from a study of blood T cell repertoires in COVID-19. Per the original methods: Reference gene primer amplification in the assay estimated nucleated cell counts. Using immunoSEQ multiplex PCR, the repertoire was profiled, and TCRdb retains in-frame clones only, with some absent. The V and J calls and the clone size are those of that table, but D and trimming were determined from the DNA. The sample yields 150,000 to 200,000 clones, 90% seen once. V lost 5 bases to trimming and J lost 7 bases; unmatched junction nucleotides: 12. Germline values: CDR1 LGHNA, CDR2 YNFKEQ. CDR3 length: 16 residues.

Sequenced input: peripheral blood. The sequence was obtained from a man aged 50 to 59 with acute or convalescent COVID-19. The chain carries TRBV4-2 and TRBJ2-1, with 9 bases matching TRBD2. The CDR3 DNA is TGTGCCAGCAGCAAAGGGTCGGGACTAGCCTTAAATGAGCAGTTCTTC. It specifies CASSKGSGLALNEQFF.